The present TCR beta chain was sequenced within a study of spatial heterogeneity in lung cancer. Study-level information: Raw sequencing reads included, on average, more than ten appearances of each unique TCR and UMI combination. Whole-study findings and limits: Regional and ubiquitous nonsynonymous mutations were tracked by counts of regional and ubiquitous expanded TCRs, respectively. Higher tumor mutation counts went along with higher counts of expanded intratumoral alpha and beta TCRs.

Time point given: sample taken at primary tumor resection. The donors comprised about 74 untreated early-stage non-small cell lung cancer patients. Extraction of whole RNA from tumor, nontumor lung or frozen PBMC preceded unsorted sequencing. Germline-derived CDR1 and CDR2 are SEHNR and FQNEAQ (reference sequence). The CDR3 length is 15 residues. V shed 2 bases, J shed 0 bases, and the junction held 3 bases outside the gene matches. TCRdb called the 5' RACE reads again in MiXCR, with one record for every CDR3 protein. The data show 15,000 to 20,000 distinct CDR3 sequences, with 6.2% seen just once and 6.8% held by the top ten. This clonotype came up many times. Its antigen is unidentified. This beta chain came through as a stray read in a library set up for alpha chains, and its size says little.

This TCR came from a male donor with early-stage non-small cell lung cancer. V gene TRBV7-9 combines with J gene TRBJ1-2, with 7 bases matching TRBD1. The sequencing here drew on lung tumor tissue, taken at surgery. The CDR3 loop is CASSLWTGPNYGYTF. CDR3 DNA sequence: TGTGCCAGCAGCTTATGGACAGGACCTAACTATGGCTACACCTTC.